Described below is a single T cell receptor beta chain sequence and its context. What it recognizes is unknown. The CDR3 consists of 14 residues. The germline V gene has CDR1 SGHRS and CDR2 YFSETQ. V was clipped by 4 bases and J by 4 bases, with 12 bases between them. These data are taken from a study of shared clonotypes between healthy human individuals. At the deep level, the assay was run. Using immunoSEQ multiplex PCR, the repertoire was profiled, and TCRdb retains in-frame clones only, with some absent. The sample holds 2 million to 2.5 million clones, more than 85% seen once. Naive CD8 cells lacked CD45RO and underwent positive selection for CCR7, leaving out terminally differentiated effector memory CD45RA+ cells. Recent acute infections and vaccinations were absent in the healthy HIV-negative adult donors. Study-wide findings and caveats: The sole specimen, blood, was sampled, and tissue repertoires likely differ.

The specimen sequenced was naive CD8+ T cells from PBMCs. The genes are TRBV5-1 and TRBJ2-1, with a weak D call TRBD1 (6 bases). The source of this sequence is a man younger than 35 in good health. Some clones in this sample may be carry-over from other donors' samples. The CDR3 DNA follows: TGCGCCAGCAGCCTGGGACACCAATACAATGAGCAGTTCTTC. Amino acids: CASSLGHQYNEQFF. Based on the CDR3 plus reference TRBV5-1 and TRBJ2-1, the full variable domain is KAGVTQTPRYLIKTRGQQVTLSCSPISGHRSVSWYQQTPGQGLQFLFEYFSETQRNKGNFPGRFSGRQFSNSRSEMNVSTLELGDSALYLCASSLGHQYNEQFFGPGTRLTVL.